This T cell receptor beta chain was sequenced for a study of blood T cell repertoires in COVID-19. Overall study: Donors in the United States, Italy and Spain gave samples during acute or convalescent COVID-19. In each case, the material was cDNA or gDNA derived from T cells, B-cell-depleted T cells, or PBMCs.

Under the authors' procedure: Reference gene primers were amplified, and this amplification served to estimate nucleated cell counts. Data came from immunoSEQ multiplex PCR; TCRdb stores just in-frame clones and leaves some out. The V and J calls and clone size are taken from that table; D and trimming were inferred from the DNA. The table lists about 50,000 clones, about 91% of them singletons, with 6.5% in the top ten. The ends lost 1 base at V and 3 bases at J; junction bases unmatched: 8. The length of the CDR3 is 17 residues. Sequenced: peripheral blood. The V and J genes are TRBV23-1 and TRBJ1-5; the match to TRBD1 covers 8 bases. TRBV23-1 is treated as an ORF (open reading frame) with a function not yet certain. This clonotype was obtained from a man aged 45 to 65 with active COVID-19. CDR3 in amino acids: CASSQFPRTGPNQPQHF. CDR3 coding DNA: TGCGCCAGCAGTCAATTCCCTAGGACAGGGCCCAATCAGCCCCAGCATTTT.